Here is one TCR beta chain with its context. The CDR3 runs to 14 residues. CDR1 and CDR2 from the germline V gene are SGHRS and YFSETQ. Trimming removed 4 bases at V and 2 bases at J, with 12 bases between. The iRepertoire nested amplicon-rescue multiplex PCR amplified TCR alpha and beta CDR3s from RNA. In TCRdb, the multiplex PCR reads were re-called with MiXCR into one record per CDR3 protein. This table holds over 130,000 distinct CDR3 sequences, around 42% found once. These data originate in a study of glioma-infiltrating T cells. Source material: glioma tissue, nonneoplastic brain tissue, or PBMCs (not recorded which). The chain uses TRBV5-1 and TRBJ1-1, with a possible D match to TRBD1 (5 bases). This TCR was sampled from a human donor with low-grade glioma or glioblastoma, undergoing nonglioma brain surgery, or in good health (not recorded which). The CDR3 loop reads CASSQGNQNTEAFF. The CDR3, as DNA: TGCGCCAGCAGCCAGGGCAACCAAAACACTGAAGCTTTCTTT.